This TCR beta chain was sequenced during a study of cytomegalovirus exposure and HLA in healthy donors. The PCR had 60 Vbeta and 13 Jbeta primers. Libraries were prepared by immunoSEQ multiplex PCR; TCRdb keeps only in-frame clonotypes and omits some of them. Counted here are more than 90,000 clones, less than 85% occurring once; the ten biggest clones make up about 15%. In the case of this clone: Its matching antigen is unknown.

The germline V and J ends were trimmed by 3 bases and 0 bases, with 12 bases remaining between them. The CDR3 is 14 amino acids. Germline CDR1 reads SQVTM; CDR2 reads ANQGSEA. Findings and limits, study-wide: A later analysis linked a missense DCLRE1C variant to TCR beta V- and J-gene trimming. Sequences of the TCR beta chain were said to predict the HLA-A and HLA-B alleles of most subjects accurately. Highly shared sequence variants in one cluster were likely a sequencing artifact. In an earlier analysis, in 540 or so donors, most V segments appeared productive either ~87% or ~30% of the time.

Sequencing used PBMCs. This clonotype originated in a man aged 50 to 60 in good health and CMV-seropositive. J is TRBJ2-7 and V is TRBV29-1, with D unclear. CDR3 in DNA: TGCAGCGTTGAGTCTGCGCCCTTCTCCTACGAGCAGTACTTC. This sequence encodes CSVESAPFSYEQYF.